What follows are 28 T cell receptor beta chains derived from one specimen sequenced in a study of T cells expressing NK-cell markers. From the 5' RACE reads, TCRdb lists one entry per CDR3 protein and no DNA. The data include fewer than 400,000 distinct CDR3 sequences; the top ten clones carry around 10%. Source material: blood T cells: a sorted CD56 or NKG2C T cell subset, CD4+ or CD8+ T cells, or bulk PBMC T cells (not recorded which). The receptors shown here come from a woman between 45 and 60 years old in good health.

The rearrangement uses TRBV27 and TRBJ2-1; TCRdb's assignment of TRBD1 cannot be checked, as there is no DNA. This CDR3 is 17 amino acids long. Germline-derived CDR1 and CDR2 are MNHEY and SMNVEV (reference sequence). CDR3 in amino acids: CASSLYRGQSSYNEQFF.

The rearrangement links TRBV5-6 to TRBJ2-6; the TCRdb call, TRBD2, lacks DNA for checking. Looked up from germline, CDR1 is SGHDT and CDR2 is YYEEEE. The CDR3 runs 16 residues. The CDR3 here is CASRPVPGAGANVLTF.

V usage is TRBV6-4 and J usage is TRBJ1-5; with no DNA, the TCRdb D assignment of TRBD1 cannot be verified. CDR1 MRHNA and CDR2 SNTAGT come from the germline V gene. The CDR3 sequence is 15 residues long. CDR3 sequence: CASSEPTGRYQPQHF.

The J gene is TRBJ2-5, the V gene TRBV7-9; the TCRdb D gene call, TRBD2, has no DNA to confirm it. The germline V gene encodes CDR1 SEHNR and CDR2 FQNEAQ (reference sequence). This CDR3 is 16 amino acids long. The CDR3 is CASSSGSGMYQETQYF.

The V gene is TRBV27, the J gene TRBJ2-3; the D call of TRBD2 rests on TCRdb alone, since no DNA is present to check it. CDR1 and CDR2 from the germline V gene are MNHEY and SMNVEV (reference sequence). This CDR3 is built from 17 residues. CDR3 sequence reads: CASSSPPTGGPTDTQYF.

The chain carries TRBV30 and TRBJ2-3; the D call of TRBD2 rests on TCRdb alone, since no DNA is present to check it. The CDR3 spans 16 residues. Germline lookup yields CDR1 GTSNPN and CDR2 SVGIG (reference sequence). The CDR3: CAWATPGLPRRDTQYF.

The chain has TRBV29-1 and TRBJ2-1; no DNA is available, so the TRBD2 call from TCRdb remains unchecked. Germline V lookup: CDR1 SQVTM, CDR2 ANQGSEA. The length of the CDR3 is 18 residues. CDR3 amino acids: CSVDGTSGFPSSYNEQFF.

V is TRBV5-1 and J is TRBJ1-4. The CDR3 extends over 15 amino acids. Germline-derived CDR1 and CDR2 are SGHRS and YFSETQ. The CDR3 protein is CASSGTARTNEKLFF.

This rearrangement joins TRBV29-1 to TRBJ1-2; the D call of TRBD1 rests on TCRdb alone, since no DNA is present to check it. The CDR3 has 12 amino acids. Germline loops: CDR1 SQVTM, CDR2 ANQGSEA. CDR3 residues: CSESDGGYGYTF.

The chain carries TRBV20-1 and TRBJ2-3; TCRdb's D call, TRBD1, is unchecked because there is no DNA. The CDR3 is made up of 14 amino acids. CDR1 and CDR2 from the germline V gene are DFQATT and SNEGSKA (reference sequence). CDR3 residues: CSGLPRGTTDTQYF.

The chain employs TRBV10-2 and TRBJ2-3; TCRdb's D call of TRBD2 is untestable without DNA. CDR3 length equals 16 residues. The germline gives CDR1 WSHSY, CDR2 SAAADI. CDR3 in amino acids: CASSDRSLVSTDTQYF.

This chain connects TRBV5-1 to TRBJ1-5; TCRdb's D gene call, TRBD1, goes unchecked for lack of DNA. Looked up from germline, CDR1 is SGHRS and CDR2 is YFSETQ. The CDR3 runs 14 residues. CDR3 protein: CASSLDGGDQPQHF.

The chain couples TRBV27 to TRBJ1-1; TCRdb's D gene call, TRBD1, goes unchecked for lack of DNA. The CDR3 sequence is 15 residues long. Germline lookup yields CDR1 MNHEY and CDR2 SMNVEV (reference sequence). The CDR3: CASSSTTGLNTEAFF.

The rearrangement uses TRBV20-1 and TRBJ2-1; TCRdb's D gene call, TRBD2, goes unchecked for lack of DNA. Germline V lookup: CDR1 DFQATT, CDR2 SNEGSKA (reference sequence). The CDR3 has 13 amino acids. This CDR3 reads CSAGGGGTDEQFF.

The rearrangement uses TRBV24-1 and TRBJ2-3; TCRdb designates TRBD2, a call that cannot be tested without DNA. Germline V CDR1 and CDR2: KGHDR, SFDVKD. The CDR3 extends over 14 amino acids. This CDR3 reads CATSAGGRTDTQYF.

V is TRBV7-8 and J is TRBJ2-1; checking the TCRdb D call of TRBD2 is not possible without DNA. Germline CDR1 SGHVS, CDR2 FQNEAQ. This CDR3 has 17 residues. This chain's CDR3 is CASSAQTGTSGSYQQFF.

The CDR3 region is CASGTGGANVLTF. J is TRBJ2-6 and V is TRBV6-1; TCRdb returns TRBD1, unconfirmable since there is no DNA. The CDR3 is made up of 13 amino acids. Germline values: CDR1 MNHNS, CDR2 SASEGT.

This rearrangement joins TRBV12-3 or TRBV12-4 to TRBJ2-3; TCRdb returns TRBD2, unconfirmable since there is no DNA. There are 15 residues in the CDR3. The CDR3 sequence is CASSSSGRAQDTQYF.

The chain has TRBV12-3 or TRBV12-4 and TRBJ2-3. The CDR3 extends over 14 amino acids. This chain's CDR3 is CASKISAWVDTQYF.

The genes are TRBV5-6 and TRBJ2-2; absent DNA, TCRdb's TRBD1 call cannot be checked. CDR1 and CDR2 from the germline V gene are SGHDT and YYEEEE. There are 16 residues in the CDR3. CDR3 sequence: CASSGGGHMNTGELFF.

This rearrangement joins TRBV5-1 to TRBJ2-1; TCRdb indicates TRBD2, and absent DNA this call remains unverified. CDR3 length equals 15 residues. Looked up from germline, CDR1 is SGHRS and CDR2 is YFSETQ. The CDR3 sequence is CASSYMSGSSDEQFF.

The rearrangement uses TRBV2 and TRBJ2-3; TCRdb picks TRBD2, but there is no DNA to check that call. Germline CDR1 and CDR2: SNHLY and FYNNEI. The CDR3 sequence is 14 residues long. CDR3 region: CASSGGAGTDTQYF.

J is TRBJ2-4 and V is TRBV12-3 or TRBV12-4; without DNA, the TCRdb call of TRBD1 cannot be checked. There are 13 residues in the CDR3. The chain's CDR3 is CASTDLPGDIQYF.

The chain links TRBV9 to TRBJ2-1; with no DNA, the TCRdb D assignment of TRBD2 cannot be verified. The CDR3 spans 16 residues. From germline, CDR1 is SGDLS and CDR2 YYNGEE. The CDR3 sequence: CASSVGGNSGINEQFF. Combining the CDR3 with reference TRBV9 and TRBJ2-1 gives the whole variable domain DSGVTQTPKHLITATGQRVTLRCSPRSGDLSVYWYQQSLDQGLQFLIQYYNGEERAKGNILERFSAQQFPDLHSELNLSSLELGDSALYFCASSVGGNSGINEQFFGPGTRLTVL.

The rearrangement joins TRBV6-6 to TRBJ2-2; TCRdb's assignment of TRBD1 cannot be checked, as there is no DNA. The CDR3 is 18 amino acids. From germline, CDR1 is MNHNY and CDR2 SVGAGI (reference sequence). CDR3 sequence reads: CASIPGQGISLGSGELFF.

The CDR3 loop reads CALTGGIYEQYF. J is TRBJ2-7 and V is TRBV7-9; without DNA, the TCRdb call of TRBD2 cannot be checked. The CDR3 totals 12 residues. The germline CDR1 and CDR2 sequences are SEHNR and FQNEAQ (reference sequence).

The genes are TRBV12-3 or TRBV12-4 and TRBJ2-1; TCRdb's D call of TRBD2 is untestable without DNA. The CDR3 is 14 amino acids. CDR3 sequence: CASSFPGLAAQQFF.

The chain links TRBV10-3 to TRBJ2-1; TCRdb designates TRBD1, a call that cannot be tested without DNA. Germline V CDR1 and CDR2: ENHRY, SYGVKD. This CDR3 is 14 amino acids long. This CDR3 is CAIARGLDDLEQFF.